The present T cell receptor (beta chain) was sequenced within a study of PD-1 blockade in classical Hodgkin lymphoma. Points from the study as a whole: Exclusion was applied to patients who started nivolumab under 1 year after ASCT. Baseline diversity was lower in partial responders and progressors than complete responders. Newly diagnosed patients were reported to start with lower TCR diversity than healthy donors.

Autologous stem cell transplantation was followed by relapse in every patient, and brentuximab vedotin exposure varied. A note on this clone: Its antigen is undetermined.

CDR3 length: 15 amino acids. Germline lookup yields CDR1 LNHNV and CDR2 YYDKDF (reference sequence). The junction had 2 bases not matched to a gene; V was cut back by 2 bases and J by 2 bases. Only in-frame clones appear in the TCRdb table, and some are missing; sequencing was by immunoSEQ multiplex PCR. The sample records about 110,000 clones, 80% to 90% being singletons. The TCR was taken from a human donor with classical Hodgkin lymphoma. V gene TRBV15 combines with J gene TRBJ2-2; TRBD1 matches at 7 bases. The sample consisted of peripheral blood mononuclear cells (PBMCs), taken before the second cycle of nivolumab. CDR3 region: CATSRRQGNTGELFF. The CDR3 region has the DNA TGTGCCACCAGCAGAAGACAGGGAAACACCGGGGAGCTGTTTTTT.